This TCR beta chain comes out of a study of T cells expressing NK-cell markers. For the study at large: Obtained from sorted CD3+CD56+NKG2C+, CD3+CD56+NKG2C- and CD3+CD56-NKG2C+ T cells were the TCR beta repertoires. There were seven HCMV-seropositive donors and one seronegative donor among the eight sequenced.

The CDR3 is 15 residues long. The TCR beta cDNA came from 5'RACE template switching with UMIs. TCRdb re-called the 5' RACE reads, yielding one record per CDR3 amino acid sequence without DNA. This table lists 150,000 to 200,000 distinct CDR3 sequences. Sequenced input: blood T cells: a sorted CD56 or NKG2C T cell subset, CD4+ or CD8+ T cells, or bulk PBMC T cells (not recorded which). The chain couples TRBV12-3 or TRBV12-4 to TRBJ1-1; no DNA is available, so the TRBD1 call from TCRdb remains unchecked. This TCR was sampled from a woman aged 18 to 75 in good health. This CDR3 reads CASSLVDRTNTEAFF.